Following are 3 T cell receptor beta chains from one sample sequenced in a study of T cell responses to AZD1222 COVID-19 vaccine. Profiling relied on immunoSEQ multiplex PCR, and the TCRdb table lists in-frame clones only, not all of them. This sample has approximately 100,000 clones, with roughly 90% found just once. The source was peripheral blood, collected on day 0 of AZD1222 vaccination. These receptors came from an adult in good health.

This clone turned up a few times. The chain has TRBV19 and TRBJ1-5; TRBD1 is a possible D gene (6 bases). This CDR3 is 16 amino acids long. Trimming pared 6 bases from V and 3 bases from J, leaving 18 bases between. Per germline, CDR1 LNHDA and CDR2 SQIVND (reference sequence). The CDR3 protein is CASRGETGAVNQPQHF. The CDR3 DNA reads as TGTGCCAGTAGAGGTGAAACGGGGGCAGTCAATCAGCCCCAGCATTTT.

This chain uses TRBV4-2 with TRBJ1-1; TRBD1 aligns across 8 bases. There are 15 residues in the CDR3. Germline CDR1 and CDR2: LGHNA and YNFKEQ. V lost 3 bases, J lost 4 bases, and 7 bases stayed unmatched. This CDR3 is CASSHNRGDFTEAFF. CDR3 nucleotides: TGTGCCAGCAGCCATAACAGGGGGGATTTCACTGAAGCTTTCTTT.

The chain has TRBV19 and TRBJ1-5, with D hard to call. This CDR3 comprises 16 residues. The germline V and J ends were trimmed by 8 bases and 6 bases, with 23 bases remaining between them. The germline gives CDR1 LNHDA, CDR2 SQIVND (reference sequence). Here the CDR3 DNA reads TGTGCCAGTGGATTAGGTGGAGGAGATCGTGGTCAGCCCCAGCATTTT. It is translated as CASGLGGGDRGQPQHF. Variable domain in full (rest from reference TRBV19 and TRBJ1-5): DGGITQSPKYLFRKEGQNVTLSCEQNLNHDAMYWYRQDPGQGLRLIYYSQIVNDFQKGDIAEGYSVSREKKESFPLTVTSAQKNPTAFYLCASGLGGGDRGQPQHFGDGTRLSIL.